This TCR beta chain stems from a study of human CD8 memory T cell subsets. Researchers made TCR beta libraries via UMI-labeled 5' RACE. TCRdb derives one entry per CDR3 protein from the 5' RACE reads, leaving out DNA. Its table records about 5,100 distinct CDR3 sequences. CDR1 and CDR2 (germline): SQVTM, ANQGSEA. CDR3 size: 15 residues. The genes are TRBV29-1 and TRBJ2-5; checking the TCRdb D call of TRBD2 is not possible without DNA. Sequenced: CD8+ T cells from PBMCs. The sequence came from a human donor in good health. CDR3 in amino acids: CSVEDLLEGEETQYF.